These 5 T cell receptor beta chains were sequenced from one sample in a study of cytomegalovirus exposure and HLA in healthy donors. Profiling relied on immunoSEQ multiplex PCR, and the TCRdb table lists in-frame clones only, not all of them. The data show about 170,000 clones, around 96% seen once. Sequenced: PBMCs. The receptors here all came from a woman aged 18-30 years in good health and CMV-seronegative.

The chain joins TRBV5-1 to TRBJ1-1, with 7 positions matching TRBD1. The CDR3 runs 14 residues. V lost 5 bases to trimming and J lost 8 bases; unmatched junction nucleotides: 12. Per the germline V gene, CDR1 is SGHRS and CDR2 is YFSETQ. The CDR3 spells CASRPQQGPEEAFF. CDR3 nucleotide sequence: TGCGCCAGCAGACCTCAACAGGGGCCTGAGGAAGCTTTCTTT.

For the CDR3, the DNA is TGTGCTAGTGGTTTGGTCGTCAGGGAGGGGACTGAAGCTTTCTTT. Residues: CASGLVVREGTEAFF. The V call is TRBV12-5, the J call TRBJ1-1; TRBD1 might be the D (5 bases). The V end lost 0 bases, the J end lost 5 bases, and 13 bases lay between the germline ends. CDR1 and CDR2 (germline): LGHNT, FRNRAP. The CDR3 is made up of 15 amino acids.

This chain links TRBV12-5 with TRBJ1-2; D is perhaps TRBD1 (5 bases). Germline V lookup: CDR1 LGHNT, CDR2 FRNRAP. Trimming shortened V by 7 bases and J by 8 bases, and 14 bases separated the two germline ends. The length of the CDR3 is 12 residues. CDR3 coding DNA: TGTGCTAGTGACTGGGGGGGTCAGGGCTACACCTTC. Its translation: CASDWGGQGYTF.

V and J are TRBV29-1 and TRBJ1-1; D uncertain. The germline V and J ends were trimmed by 4 bases and 11 bases, with 17 bases remaining between them. CDR1 SQVTM and CDR2 ANQGSEA come from the germline V gene. The CDR3 has 12 residues. The CDR3 here is CSVVPPGSRAFF. CDR3 nucleotide sequence: TGCAGCGTTGTACCCCCGGGATCGAGGGCTTTCTTT.

The chain employs TRBV5-1 and TRBJ1-4; no firm D call. Germline V gives CDR1 SGHRS, CDR2 YFSETQ. This CDR3 is built from 14 residues. The V gene lost 0 bases and the J gene lost 6 bases, with 9 bases spanning the gap. CDR3 sequence: CASSLAPPDEKLFF. The CDR3 DNA follows: TGCGCCAGCAGCTTGGCACCTCCGGATGAAAAACTGTTTTTT.